This T cell receptor (beta chain) is from a study of T cell changes during pregnancy in multiple sclerosis. CDR1 MGHRA and CDR2 YSYEKL come from the germline V gene. V lost 4 bases and J lost 2; bases outside the gene matches: 10. This CDR3 region has 17 residues. TCRdb's copy holds only in-frame clones and misses some; the assay was immunoSEQ multiplex PCR. The table shows tens of thousands of clones, with 92% occurring only once. V and J are TRBV4-1 and TRBJ2-1; 8 bases are a match to TRBD2. The source of this sequence is a female donor with multiple sclerosis, enrolled in a pregnancy study. The material was peripheral blood, obtained after pregnancy. This CDR3 is CASSPGGRGEPYNEQFF. The DNA of the CDR3 is TGCGCCAGCAGCCCTGGGGGGCGGGGGGAACCCTACAATGAGCAGTTCTTC.